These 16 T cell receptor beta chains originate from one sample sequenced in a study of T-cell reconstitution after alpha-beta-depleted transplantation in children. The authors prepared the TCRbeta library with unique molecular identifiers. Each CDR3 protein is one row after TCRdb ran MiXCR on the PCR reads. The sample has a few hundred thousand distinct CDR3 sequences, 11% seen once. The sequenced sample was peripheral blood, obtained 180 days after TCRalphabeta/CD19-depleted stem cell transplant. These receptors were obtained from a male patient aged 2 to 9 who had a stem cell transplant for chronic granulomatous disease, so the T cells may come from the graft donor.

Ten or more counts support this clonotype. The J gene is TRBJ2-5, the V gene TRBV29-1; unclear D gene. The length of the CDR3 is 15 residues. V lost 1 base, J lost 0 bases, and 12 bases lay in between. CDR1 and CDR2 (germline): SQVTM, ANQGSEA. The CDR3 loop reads CSVEGGLWDQETQYF. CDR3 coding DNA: TGCAGCGTTGAAGGTGGTCTGTGGGACCAAGAGACCCAGTACTTC.

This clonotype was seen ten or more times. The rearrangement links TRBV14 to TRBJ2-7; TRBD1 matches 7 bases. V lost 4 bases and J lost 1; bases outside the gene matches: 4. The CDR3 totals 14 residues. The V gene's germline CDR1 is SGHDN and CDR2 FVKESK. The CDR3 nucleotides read TGTGCCAGCAGCCGGTCGACAGGGTCCTACGAGCAGTACTTC. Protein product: CASSRSTGSYEQYF.

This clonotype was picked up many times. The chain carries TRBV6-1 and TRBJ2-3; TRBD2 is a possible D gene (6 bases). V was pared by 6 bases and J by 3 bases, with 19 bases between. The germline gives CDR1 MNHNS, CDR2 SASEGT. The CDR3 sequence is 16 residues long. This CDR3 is CASSPFREYKTDTQYF. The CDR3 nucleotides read TGTGCCAGCAGCCCCTTTCGGGAGTACAAAACAGATACGCAGTATTTT.

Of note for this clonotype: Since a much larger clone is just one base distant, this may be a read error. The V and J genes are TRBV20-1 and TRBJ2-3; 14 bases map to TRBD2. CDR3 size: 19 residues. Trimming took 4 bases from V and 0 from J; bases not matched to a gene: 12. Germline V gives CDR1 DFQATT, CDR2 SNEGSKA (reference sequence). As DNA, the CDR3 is TGCAGTGCTATTCGCCCGGGACTAGCGGGGGTTACTAGCACAGATACGCAGTATTTT. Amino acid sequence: CSAIRPGLAGVTSTDTQYF.

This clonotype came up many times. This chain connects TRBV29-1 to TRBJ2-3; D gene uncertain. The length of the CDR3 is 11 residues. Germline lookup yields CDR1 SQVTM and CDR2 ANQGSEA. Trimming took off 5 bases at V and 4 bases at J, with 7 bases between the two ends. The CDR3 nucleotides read TGCAGCGTTAGTAGCTCAGATACGCAGTATTTT. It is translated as CSVSSSDTQYF.

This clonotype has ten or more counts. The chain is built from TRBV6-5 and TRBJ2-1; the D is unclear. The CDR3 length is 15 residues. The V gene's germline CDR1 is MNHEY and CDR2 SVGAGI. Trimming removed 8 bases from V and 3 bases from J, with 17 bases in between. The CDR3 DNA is TGTGCCAGCGGTCCAGGCCCACCCCTCTACAATGAGCAGTTCTTC. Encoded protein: CASGPGPPLYNEQFF.

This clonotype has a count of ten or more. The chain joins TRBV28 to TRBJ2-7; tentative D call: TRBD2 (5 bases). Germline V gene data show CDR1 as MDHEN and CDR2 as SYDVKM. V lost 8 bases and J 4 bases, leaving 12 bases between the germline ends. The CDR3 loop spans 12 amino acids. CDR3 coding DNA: TGTGCCAGCCTCCGTGGGAGTTACGAGCAGTACTTC. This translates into CASLRGSYEQYF.

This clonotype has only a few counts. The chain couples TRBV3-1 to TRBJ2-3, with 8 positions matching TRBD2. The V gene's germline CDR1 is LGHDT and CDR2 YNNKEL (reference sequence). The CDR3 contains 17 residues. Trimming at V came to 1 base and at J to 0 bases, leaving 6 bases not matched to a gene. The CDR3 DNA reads TGTGCCAGCAGCCAAGTTCGGGCTAGCGGGAGCACAGATACGCAGTATTTT. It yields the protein CASSQVRASGSTDTQYF.

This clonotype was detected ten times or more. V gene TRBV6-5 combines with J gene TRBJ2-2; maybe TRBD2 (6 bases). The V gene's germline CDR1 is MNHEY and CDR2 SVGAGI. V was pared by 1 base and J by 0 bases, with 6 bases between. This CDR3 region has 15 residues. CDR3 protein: CASSYWGANTGELFF. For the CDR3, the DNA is TGTGCCAGCAGTTACTGGGGGGCGAACACCGGGGAGCTGTTTTTT.

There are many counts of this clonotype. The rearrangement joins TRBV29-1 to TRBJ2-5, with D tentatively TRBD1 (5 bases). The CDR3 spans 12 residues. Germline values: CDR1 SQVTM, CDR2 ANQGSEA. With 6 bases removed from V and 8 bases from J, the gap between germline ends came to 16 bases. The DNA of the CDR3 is TGCAGCGTGGGGTTAGGGGCACTTACCCAGTACTTC. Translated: CSVGLGALTQYF.

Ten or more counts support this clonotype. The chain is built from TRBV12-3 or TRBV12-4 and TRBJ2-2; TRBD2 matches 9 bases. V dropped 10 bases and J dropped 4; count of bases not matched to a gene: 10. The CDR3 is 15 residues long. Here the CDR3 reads CAIDSGSHFTGELFF. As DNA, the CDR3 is TGTGCCATCGATAGCGGGAGTCACTTCACCGGGGAGCTGTTTTTT.

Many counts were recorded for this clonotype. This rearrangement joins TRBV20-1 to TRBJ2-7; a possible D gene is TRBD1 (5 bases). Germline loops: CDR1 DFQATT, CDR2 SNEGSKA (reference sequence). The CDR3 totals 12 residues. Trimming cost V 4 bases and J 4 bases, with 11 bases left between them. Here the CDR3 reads CSAMSGAYEQYF. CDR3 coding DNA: TGCAGTGCTATGTCTGGGGCTTACGAGCAGTACTTC.

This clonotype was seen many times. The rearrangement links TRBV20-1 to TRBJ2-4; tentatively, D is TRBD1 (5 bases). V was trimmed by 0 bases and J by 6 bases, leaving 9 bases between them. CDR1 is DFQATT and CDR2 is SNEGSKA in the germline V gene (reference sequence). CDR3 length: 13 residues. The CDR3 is CSARDPDRNIQYF. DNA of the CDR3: TGCAGTGCTAGAGATCCCGACAGAAACATTCAGTACTTC.

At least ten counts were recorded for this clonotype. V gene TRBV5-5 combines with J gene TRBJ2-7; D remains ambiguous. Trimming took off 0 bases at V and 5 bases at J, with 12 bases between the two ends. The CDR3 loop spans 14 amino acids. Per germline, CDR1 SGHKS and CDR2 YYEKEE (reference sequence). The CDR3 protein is CASSLGWVTNEQYF. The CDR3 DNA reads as TGTGCCAGCAGCTTGGGTTGGGTCACTAACGAGCAGTACTTC.

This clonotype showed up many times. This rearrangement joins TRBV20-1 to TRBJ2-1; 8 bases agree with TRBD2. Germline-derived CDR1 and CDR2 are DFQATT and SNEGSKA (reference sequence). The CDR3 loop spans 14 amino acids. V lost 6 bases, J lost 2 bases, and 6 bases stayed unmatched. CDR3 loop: CSATGTRTYNEQFF. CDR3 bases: TGCAGTGCCACCGGGACTAGGACCTACAATGAGCAGTTCTTC.

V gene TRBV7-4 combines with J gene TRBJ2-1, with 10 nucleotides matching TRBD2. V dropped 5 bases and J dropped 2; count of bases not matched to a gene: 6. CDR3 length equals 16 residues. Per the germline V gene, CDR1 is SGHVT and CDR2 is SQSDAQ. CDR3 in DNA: TGTGCCAGCAGCCCTCAGCGGGAGGGCCCCTACAATGAGCAGTTCTTC. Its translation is CASSPQREGPYNEQFF.